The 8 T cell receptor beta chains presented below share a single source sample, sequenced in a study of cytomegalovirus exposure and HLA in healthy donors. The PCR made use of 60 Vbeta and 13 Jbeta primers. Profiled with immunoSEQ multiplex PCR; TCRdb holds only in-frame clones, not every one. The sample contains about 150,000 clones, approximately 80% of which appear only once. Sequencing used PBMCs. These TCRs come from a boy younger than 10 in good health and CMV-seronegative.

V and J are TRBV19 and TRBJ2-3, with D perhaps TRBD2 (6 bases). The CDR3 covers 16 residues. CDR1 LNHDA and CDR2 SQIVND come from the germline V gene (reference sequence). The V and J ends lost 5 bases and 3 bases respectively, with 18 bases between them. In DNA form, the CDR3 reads TGTGCCAGTAGTCCCCGGGGGTATAGCGCGACAGATACGCAGTATTTT. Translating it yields CASSPRGYSATDTQYF.

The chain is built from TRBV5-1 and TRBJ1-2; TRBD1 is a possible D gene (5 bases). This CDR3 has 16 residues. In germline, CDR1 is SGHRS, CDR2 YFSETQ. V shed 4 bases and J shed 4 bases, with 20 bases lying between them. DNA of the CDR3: TGCGCCAGCAGCCGGGGGACCTTTTACTTTTCCTATGGCTACACCTTC. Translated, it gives CASSRGTFYFSYGYTF.

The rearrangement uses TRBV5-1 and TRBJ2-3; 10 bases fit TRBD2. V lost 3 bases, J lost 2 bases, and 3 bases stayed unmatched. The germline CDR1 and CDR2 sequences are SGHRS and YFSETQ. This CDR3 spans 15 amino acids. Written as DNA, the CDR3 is TGCGCCAGCAGCTCTGGACTAGCGGCCACAGATACGCAGTATTTT. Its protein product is CASSSGLAATDTQYF.

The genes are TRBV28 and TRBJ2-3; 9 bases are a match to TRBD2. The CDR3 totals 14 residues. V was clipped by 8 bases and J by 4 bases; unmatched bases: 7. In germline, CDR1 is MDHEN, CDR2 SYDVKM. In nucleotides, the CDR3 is TGTGCCAGCGGATTAGCGGGAGATGCAGATACGCAGTATTTT. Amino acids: CASGLAGDADTQYF. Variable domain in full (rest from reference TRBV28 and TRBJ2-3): DVKVTQSSRYLVKRTGEKVFLECVQDMDHENMFWYRQDPGLGLRLIYFSYDVKMKEKGDIPEGYSVSREKKERFSLILESASTNQTSMYLCASGLAGDADTQYFGPGTRLTVL.

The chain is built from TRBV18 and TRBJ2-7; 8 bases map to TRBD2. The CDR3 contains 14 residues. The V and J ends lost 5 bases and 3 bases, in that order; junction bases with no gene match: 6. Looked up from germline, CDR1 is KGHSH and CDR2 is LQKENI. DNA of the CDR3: TGTGCCAGCTCAAATACCGGGGGGGACTACGAGCAGTACTTC. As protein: CASSNTGGDYEQYF.

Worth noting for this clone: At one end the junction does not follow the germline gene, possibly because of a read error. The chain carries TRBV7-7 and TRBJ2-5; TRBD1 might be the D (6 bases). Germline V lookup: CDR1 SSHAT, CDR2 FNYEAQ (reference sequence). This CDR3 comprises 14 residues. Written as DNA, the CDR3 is TGTGCTAGCAGCTGGACAGCCCAGGTTCATCTGCAGTACTTC. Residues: CASSWTAQVHLQYF.

In nucleotides, the CDR3 is TGTGCCAGCAGTTCCTGTACGGACAGGCTTGGCGAGCAGTACGTC. Translated, it gives CASSSCTDRLGEQYV. The V call is TRBV27, the J call TRBJ2-7; 7 bases align to TRBD1. V was pared by 4 bases and J by 6 bases, with 12 bases of the junction left unmatched. This CDR3 spans 15 amino acids. Germline CDR1 and CDR2: MNHEY and SMNVEV (reference sequence).

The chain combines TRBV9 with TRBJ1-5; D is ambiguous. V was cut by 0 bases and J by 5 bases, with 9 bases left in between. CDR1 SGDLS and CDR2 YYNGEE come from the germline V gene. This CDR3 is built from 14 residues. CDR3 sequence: CASSVGGIDQPQHF. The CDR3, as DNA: TGTGCCAGCAGCGTAGGAGGGATTGATCAGCCCCAGCATTTT.